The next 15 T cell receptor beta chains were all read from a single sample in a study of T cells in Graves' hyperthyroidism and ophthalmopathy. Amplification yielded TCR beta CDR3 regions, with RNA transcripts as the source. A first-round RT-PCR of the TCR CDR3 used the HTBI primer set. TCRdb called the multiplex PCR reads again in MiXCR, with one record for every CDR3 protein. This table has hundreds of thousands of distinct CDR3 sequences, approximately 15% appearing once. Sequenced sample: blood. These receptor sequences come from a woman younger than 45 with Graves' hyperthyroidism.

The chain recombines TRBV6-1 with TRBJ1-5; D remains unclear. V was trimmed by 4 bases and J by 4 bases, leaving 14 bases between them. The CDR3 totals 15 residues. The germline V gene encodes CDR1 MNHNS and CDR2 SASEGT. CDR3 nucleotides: TGTGCCAGCAGTGTCAGACGGGCGGCGAATCAGCCCCAGCATTTT. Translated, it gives CASSVRRAANQPQHF.

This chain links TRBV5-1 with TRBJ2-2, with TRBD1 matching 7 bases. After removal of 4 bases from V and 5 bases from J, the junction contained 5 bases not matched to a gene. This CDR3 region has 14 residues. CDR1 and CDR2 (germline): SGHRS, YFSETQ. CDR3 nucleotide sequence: TGCGCCAGCAGCCAGAGACAGGGAACCGGGGAGCTGTTTTTT. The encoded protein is CASSQRQGTGELFF.

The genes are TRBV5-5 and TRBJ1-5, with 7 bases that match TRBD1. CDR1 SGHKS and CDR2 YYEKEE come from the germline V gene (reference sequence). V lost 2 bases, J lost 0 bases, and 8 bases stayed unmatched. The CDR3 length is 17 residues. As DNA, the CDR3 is TGTGCCAGCAGCTTTTACCCACAGGGGAATAGCAATCAGCCCCAGCATTTT. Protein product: CASSFYPQGNSNQPQHF.

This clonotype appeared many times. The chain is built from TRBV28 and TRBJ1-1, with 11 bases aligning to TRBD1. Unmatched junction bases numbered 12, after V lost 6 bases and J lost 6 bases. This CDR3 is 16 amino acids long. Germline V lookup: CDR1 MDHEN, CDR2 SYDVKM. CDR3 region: CASSPGTGGELPEAFF. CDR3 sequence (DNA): TGTGCCAGCAGCCCCGGGACAGGGGGGGAGTTACCTGAAGCTTTCTTT. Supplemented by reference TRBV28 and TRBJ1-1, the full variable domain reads DVKVTQSSRYLVKRTGEKVFLECVQDMDHENMFWYRQDPGLGLRLIYFSYDVKMKEKGDIPEGYSVSREKKERFSLILESASTNQTSMYLCASSPGTGGELPEAFFGQGTRLTVV.

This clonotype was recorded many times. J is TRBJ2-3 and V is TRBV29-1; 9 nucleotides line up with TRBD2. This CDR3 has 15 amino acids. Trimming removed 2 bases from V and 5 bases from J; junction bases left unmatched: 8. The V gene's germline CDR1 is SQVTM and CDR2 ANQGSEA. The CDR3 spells CSVEIGLAIKDTQYF. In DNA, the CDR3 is TGCAGCGTTGAAATAGGACTAGCGATAAAAGATACGCAGTATTTT.

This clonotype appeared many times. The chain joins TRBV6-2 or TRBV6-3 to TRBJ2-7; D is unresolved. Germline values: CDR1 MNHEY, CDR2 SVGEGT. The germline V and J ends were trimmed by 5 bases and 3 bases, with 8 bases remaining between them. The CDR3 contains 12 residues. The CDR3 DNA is TGTGCCAGCAGTCTAATTCACTACGAGCAGTACTTC. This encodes CASSLIHYEQYF.

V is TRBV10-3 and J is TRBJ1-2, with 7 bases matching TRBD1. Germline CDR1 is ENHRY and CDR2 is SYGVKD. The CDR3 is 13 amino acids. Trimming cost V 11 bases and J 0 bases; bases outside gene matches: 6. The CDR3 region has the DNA TGTGCCGTAGGGACAGCTACTAACTATGGCTACACCTTC. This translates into CAVGTATNYGYTF.

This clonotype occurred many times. CDR3 amino acids: CSVGRSSSYEQYF. The CDR3 DNA sequence: TGCAGCGTTGGTCGGTCTAGCTCCTACGAGCAGTACTTC. V gene TRBV29-1 combines with J gene TRBJ2-7, with D unclear. The CDR3 has 13 residues. V lost 4 bases and J 0 bases, leaving 10 bases between the germline ends. The germline gives CDR1 SQVTM, CDR2 ANQGSEA.

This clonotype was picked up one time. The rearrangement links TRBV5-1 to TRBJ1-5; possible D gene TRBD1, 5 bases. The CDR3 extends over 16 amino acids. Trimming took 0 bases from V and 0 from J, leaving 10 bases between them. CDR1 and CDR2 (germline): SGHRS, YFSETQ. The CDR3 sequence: CASSLGGEYSNQPQHF. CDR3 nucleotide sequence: TGCGCCAGCAGCTTGGGGGGGGAATATAGCAATCAGCCCCAGCATTTT.

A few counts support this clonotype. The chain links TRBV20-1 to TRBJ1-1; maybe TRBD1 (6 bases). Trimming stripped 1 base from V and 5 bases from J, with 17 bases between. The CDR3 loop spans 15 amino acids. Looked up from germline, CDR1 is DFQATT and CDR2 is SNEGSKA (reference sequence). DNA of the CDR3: TGCAGTGCTAGAGTCCCAGGACAGATCAGAACTGAAGCTTTCTTT. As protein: CSARVPGQIRTEAFF.

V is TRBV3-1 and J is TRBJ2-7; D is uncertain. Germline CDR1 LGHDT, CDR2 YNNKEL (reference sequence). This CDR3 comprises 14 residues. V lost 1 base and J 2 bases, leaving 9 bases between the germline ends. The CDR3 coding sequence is TGTGCCAGCAGCCAAGGATTGACAACCTACGAGCAGTACTTC. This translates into CASSQGLTTYEQYF.

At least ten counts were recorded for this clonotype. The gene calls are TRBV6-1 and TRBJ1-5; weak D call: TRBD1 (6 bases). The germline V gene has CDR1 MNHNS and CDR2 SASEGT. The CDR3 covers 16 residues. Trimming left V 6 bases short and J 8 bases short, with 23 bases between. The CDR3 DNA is TGTGCCAGCAGCCCAGGACAGAATCGGGTACTTGAGCCCCAGCATTTT. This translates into CASSPGQNRVLEPQHF.

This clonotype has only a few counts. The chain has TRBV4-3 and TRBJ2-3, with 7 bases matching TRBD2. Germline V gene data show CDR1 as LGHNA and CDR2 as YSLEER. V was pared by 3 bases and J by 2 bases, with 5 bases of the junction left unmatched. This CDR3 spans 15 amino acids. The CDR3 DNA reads TGCGCCAGCAGCCACAGCGGGGACTCCACAGATACGCAGTATTTT. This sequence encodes CASSHSGDSTDTQYF.

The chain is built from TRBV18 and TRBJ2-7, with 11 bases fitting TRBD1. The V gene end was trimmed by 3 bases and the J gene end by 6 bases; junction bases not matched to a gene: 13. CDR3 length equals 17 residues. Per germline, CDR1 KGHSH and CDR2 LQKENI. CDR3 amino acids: CASSPLRIGQGAGEQYF. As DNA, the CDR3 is TGTGCCAGCTCACCTCTGAGGATCGGACAGGGGGCAGGCGAGCAGTACTTC.

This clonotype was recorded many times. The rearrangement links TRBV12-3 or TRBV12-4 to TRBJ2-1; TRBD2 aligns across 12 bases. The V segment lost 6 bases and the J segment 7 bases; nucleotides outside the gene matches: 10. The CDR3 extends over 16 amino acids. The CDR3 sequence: CASSHETSGSLNEQFF. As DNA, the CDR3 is TGTGCCAGCAGCCATGAGACTAGCGGGAGTTTAAATGAGCAGTTCTTC.